This T cell receptor (beta chain) came from a study of control samples from healthy donors and cancer patients. V shed 2 bases, J shed 4 bases, and the junction held 10 bases outside the gene matches. Germline CDR1 and CDR2: SGHAT and FQNNGV. There are 17 residues in the CDR3. Profiling relied on immunoSEQ multiplex PCR, and the TCRdb table lists in-frame clones only, not all of them. Here the sample spans 100,000 to 150,000 clones, approximately 92% being singletons. This chain links TRBV11-2 with TRBJ2-5, with TRBD2 identical over 10 bases. The sequencing input was blood. The sequence derives from a man aged 18 to 30 in good health. This CDR3 is CASSLLIAGGTPETQYF. CDR3 in DNA: TGTGCCAGCAGCTTACTGATAGCGGGGGGCACCCCAGAGACCCAGTACTTC.